This TCR beta chain originates from a study of hypomethylating agent response in myelodysplastic syndrome. Study background: A diploid cytogenetic profile was most common; mean age about 76 +/- 6.4 years.

Points on this clone: Its antigen is as yet unknown.

Produced via immunoSEQ multiplex PCR; TCRdb's table is partial and in-frame only. The sample holds some 4,500 clones; roughly 80% are singletons and the top ten take around a sixth. Points from the study as a whole: Only about 11 patients were analyzed in this small cohort.

The sample consisted of bone marrow, taken before or after starting hypomethylating agent treatment for myelodysplastic syndrome (not recorded which). This clonotype was sampled from a human donor with myelodysplastic syndrome.

CDR3 residues: CASSLALSGEQFF. DNA of the CDR3: TGTGCCAGCAGCTTAGCTTTATCTGGTGAGCAGTTCTTC. The rearrangement uses TRBV7-2 and TRBJ2-1; D is undetermined. This CDR3 contains 13 residues. Germline CDR1 SGHTA, CDR2 FQGNSA. V dropped 0 bases and J dropped 9 bases, with 9 bases sitting between them.